This T cell receptor beta chain is drawn from a study of shared clonotypes between healthy human individuals. Study-wide points: Deeper or shallower sequencing was expected to change how clonotypes are shared among donors.

As regards this clone: Antigen specificity is unknown.

In the naive CD8 group, cells lacked CD45RO and were positively selected for CCR7, so terminally differentiated effector memory CD45RA+ cells were left out. The table came from immunoSEQ multiplex PCR; TCRdb's copy has only in-frame clones and leaves some out. The sample contains some 600,000 clones, around 96% of which appear only once. After removal of 5 bases from V and 4 bases from J, the junction contained 8 bases not matched to a gene. Germline CDR1 is MDHEN and CDR2 is SYDVKM. The CDR3 consists of 15 residues. The source material was naive CD8+ T cells sorted from blood. This sequence originates from a woman in her 30s in good health. The rearrangement joins TRBV28 to TRBJ2-1, with TRBD2 matching 7 bases. CDR3: CASSPQTSTYNEQFF. In DNA form, the CDR3 reads TGTGCCAGCAGTCCCCAGACTAGCACATACAATGAGCAGTTCTTC.